The 32 T cell receptor beta chains in this list originate from one sample, sequenced in a study of blood T cell repertoires in COVID-19. Some clones are missing from TCRdb's copy, which holds only in-frame ones; the method was immunoSEQ multiplex PCR. This table has fewer than 150,000 clones, 85% appearing once. The sample taken for sequencing was peripheral blood. All receptors derive from a man in his forties or fifties with acute or convalescent COVID-19.

This chain joins TRBV5-1 and TRBJ2-7; weak D call: TRBD1 (5 bases). The germline CDR1 and CDR2 sequences are SGHRS and YFSETQ. This CDR3 comprises 19 residues. Trimming left V 3 bases short and J 2 bases short, with 27 bases between. The CDR3 DNA sequence: TGCGCCAGCAGCTCCCAAGGGTTAATTCAGGGCACCAACACCTACGAGCAGTACTTC. This encodes CASSSQGLIQGTNTYEQYF.

This chain connects TRBV2 to TRBJ2-2; D gene ambiguous. Looked up from germline, CDR1 is SNHLY and CDR2 is FYNNEI. The CDR3 contains 16 residues. Trimming stripped 3 bases from V and 3 bases from J, with 14 bases between. The CDR3 here is CASSDSDLFYTGELFF. The CDR3 DNA is TGTGCCAGCAGTGACAGCGACCTCTTTTACACCGGGGAGCTGTTTTTT.

The V call is TRBV19, the J call TRBJ2-2, with TRBD1 as a possible D gene (6 bases). The CDR3 is made up of 15 amino acids. CDR1 is LNHDA and CDR2 is SQIVND in the germline V gene (reference sequence). V was trimmed by 3 bases and J by 6 bases, leaving 14 bases between them. The CDR3 DNA is TGTGCCAGTAGTATGGAGCAGGGGTGGGCCGGGGAGCTGTTTTTT. Its protein is CASSMEQGWAGELFF.

V usage is TRBV3-1 (or the pseudogene TRBV3-2) and J usage is TRBJ2-7; D unresolved. Trimming took 2 bases from V and 0 from J, leaving 11 bases between them. From germline, CDR1 is LGHDT and CDR2 YNNKEL (reference sequence). The CDR3 has 15 amino acids. The CDR3 DNA follows: TGTGCCAGCAGCCAACGAGGTTCAGTCTCCTACGAGCAGTACTTC. It translates to CASSQRGSVSYEQYF.

This clone was counted only a few times. V and J are TRBV7-2 and TRBJ2-6; D gene unclear. Trimming removed 1 base at V and 0 bases at J, with 7 bases between. This CDR3 region has 16 residues. Germline loops: CDR1 SGHTA, CDR2 FQGNSA. CDR3: CASSLDPSSGANVLTF. CDR3 bases: TGTGCCAGCAGCTTAGATCCCAGCTCTGGGGCCAACGTCCTGACTTTC.

The chain joins TRBV10-1 to TRBJ2-3; TRBD1 aligns across 10 bases. Trimming at V came to 2 bases and at J to 4 bases, leaving 12 bases not matched to a gene. In germline, CDR1 is WNHNN, CDR2 SYGVQD (reference sequence). The CDR3 sequence is 18 residues long. For the CDR3, the DNA is TGCGCCAGCAGTGAGACCCCAACCGAGACAGGGGGCCCAGATACGCAGTATTTT. Protein product: CASSETPTETGGPDTQYF.

A note on this clone: Different DNA sequences within this sample yield the same CDR3. CDR3 loop: CASSLSYTGELFF. The CDR3 DNA follows: TGTGCCAGCAGCTTAAGCTACACCGGGGAGCTGTTTTTT. This chain joins TRBV7-9 and TRBJ2-2; unclear D gene. CDR3 length: 13 amino acids. Trimming took off 2 bases at V and 3 bases at J, with 4 bases between the two ends. Germline values: CDR1 SEHNR, CDR2 FQNEAQ (reference sequence).

The chain links TRBV27 to TRBJ2-2; TRBD1 matches at 9 bases. V lost 6 bases, J lost 8 bases, and 7 bases stayed unmatched. The CDR3 is 14 residues long. The germline CDR1 and CDR2 sequences are MNHEY and SMNVEV (reference sequence). CDR3 amino acids: CASRPGTGNGELFF. The CDR3, as DNA: TGTGCCAGCAGGCCCGGGACAGGGAATGGGGAGCTGTTTTTT.

The chain uses TRBV7-3 and TRBJ1-6, with TRBD1 matching 8 bases. CDR1 and CDR2 (germline): SGHTA, FQGTGA. The CDR3 has 19 residues. V lost 1 base, J lost 0 bases, and 8 bases stayed unmatched. The CDR3: CASSLIPGTGRSYNSPLHF. The CDR3 bases are TGTGCCAGCAGCTTAATTCCCGGGACAGGCCGCTCCTATAATTCACCCCTCCACTTT.

The gene calls are TRBV11-3 and TRBJ2-7; TRBD2 might be the D (5 bases). From germline, CDR1 is SGHNT and CDR2 YENEEA. The CDR3 extends over 15 amino acids. V was trimmed by 2 bases and J by 4 bases, leaving 15 bases between them. CDR3: CASSLRGGQGYEQYF. The CDR3 DNA is TGTGCCAGCAGCTTACGGGGTGGTCAAGGGTACGAGCAGTACTTC.

This chain uses TRBV30 with TRBJ2-3; no clear D gene. CDR3 length: 12 residues. The ends were cut back, 4 bases at V and 4 bases at J, with 9 bases in the middle. Germline-derived CDR1 and CDR2 are GTSNPN and SVGIG (reference sequence). CDR3 coding DNA: TGTGCCTGGAAGCTAGGATCAGATACGCAGTATTTT. Amino acids: CAWKLGSDTQYF. The full variable domain, with the rest looked up from reference TRBV30 and TRBJ2-3, is SQTIHQWPATLVQPVGSPLSLECTVEGTSNPNLYWYRQAAGRGLQLLFYSVGIGQISSEVPQNLSASRPQDRQFILSSKKLLLSDSGFYLCAWKLGSDTQYFGPGTRLTVL.

This chain connects TRBV7-2 to TRBJ2-7; 8 nucleotides line up with TRBD2. This CDR3 region has 16 residues. V gave up 5 bases and J gave up 0 bases; unmatched junction bases: 9. Per germline, CDR1 SGHTA and CDR2 FQGNSA. CDR3 sequence: CASSPSSGASSYEQYF. DNA for the CDR3: TGTGCCAGCAGCCCTAGTAGCGGGGCCAGCTCCTACGAGCAGTACTTC.

This clone was seen a handful of times. This rearrangement joins TRBV4-1 to TRBJ1-1; D possibly corresponds to TRBD1 (5 bases). Trimming removed 2 bases from V and 8 bases from J, with 15 bases in between. Germline CDR1 and CDR2: MGHRA and YSYEKL. There are 14 residues in the CDR3. The chain's CDR3 is CASSQTDRGREAFF. CDR3 DNA: TGCGCCAGCAGCCAAACCGACAGAGGACGAGAAGCTTTCTTT.

The chain recombines TRBV2 with TRBJ2-7; TRBD1 agrees at 7 bases. Per germline, CDR1 SNHLY and CDR2 FYNNEI. This CDR3 has 13 amino acids. Trimming removed 8 bases from V and 6 bases from J; junction bases left unmatched: 10. This CDR3 is CASLPTGLSEQYF. The DNA of the CDR3 is TGTGCCAGCCTCCCGACAGGGCTTAGCGAGCAGTACTTC.

This clone showed up just a few times. DNA of the CDR3: TGTGCCAGTAGCGGGGACAGCAACACCGGGGAGCTGTTTTTT. Its translation is CASSGDSNTGELFF. The chain couples TRBV19 to TRBJ2-2; 7 nucleotides line up with TRBD1. After removal of 6 bases from V and 2 bases from J, the junction contained 3 bases not matched to a gene. CDR3 length equals 14 residues. Germline-derived CDR1 and CDR2 are LNHDA and SQIVND (reference sequence).

The chain links TRBV7-2 to TRBJ2-2; D is perhaps TRBD2 (5 bases). The CDR3 has 16 residues. Germline V gene sequence: CDR1 SGHTA, CDR2 FQGNSA. Trimming removed 4 bases from V and 2 bases from J, with 14 bases in between. The CDR3 DNA is TGTGCCAGCAGCTCGACCTCCCTAGCAAACACCGGGGAGCTGTTTTTT. This encodes CASSSTSLANTGELFF.

V gene TRBV5-8 combines with J gene TRBJ2-7; D gene uncertain. V lost 0 bases and J lost 1, with 11 bases in between. The CDR3 extends over 15 amino acids. In germline, CDR1 is SGHTS, CDR2 YDEGEE. The CDR3 here is CASSLVAGQSYEQYF. In DNA, the CDR3 is TGTGCCAGCAGCTTGGTGGCAGGCCAGTCCTACGAGCAGTACTTC. Combining the CDR3 with reference TRBV5-8 and TRBJ2-7 gives the whole variable domain EAGVTQSPTHLIKTRGQQATLRCSPISGHTSVYWYQQALGLGLQFLLWYDEGEERNRGNFPPRFSGRQFPNYSSELNVNALELEDSALYLCASSLVAGQSYEQYFGPGTRLTVT.

The CDR3 DNA follows: TGTGCCACCAGTGACCAGGGACAGGGGGCACGTGGCTACACCTTC. Protein product: CATSDQGQGARGYTF. The chain combines TRBV24-1 with TRBJ1-2, with TRBD1 identical over 12 bases. Germline CDR1 reads KGHDR; CDR2 reads SFDVKD. This CDR3 has 15 residues. The ends lost 4 bases at V and 7 bases at J; junction bases unmatched: 6.

The V and J genes are TRBV28 and TRBJ1-2; D is ambiguous. CDR1 and CDR2 from the germline V gene are MDHEN and SYDVKM. The V and J ends lost 5 bases and 5 bases respectively, with 27 bases between them. This CDR3 is built from 18 residues. The CDR3 DNA reads TGTGCCAGCAGTAACCCGTATCTTCTCCCCCCGTCTATTTATGGCTACACCTTC. This codes for CASSNPYLLPPSIYGYTF.

The genes are TRBV11-2 and TRBJ2-2, with 13 bases matching TRBD2. Trimming removed 3 bases from V and 9 bases from J; junction bases left unmatched: 16. This CDR3 comprises 19 residues. Looked up from germline, CDR1 is SGHAT and CDR2 is FQNNGV. The CDR3 region is CASSLNQLAGGKYRRELFF. CDR3 nucleotide sequence: TGTGCCAGCAGCTTGAACCAACTAGCGGGGGGGAAGTATCGAAGGGAGCTGTTTTTT.

This clone was seen once. The chain carries TRBV14 and TRBJ2-7, with 7 bases aligning to TRBD2. J was trimmed by 0 bases and V by 3 bases; bases with no gene match: 2. The CDR3 length is 14 residues. CDR1 SGHDN and CDR2 FVKESK come from the germline V gene. CDR3 region: CASSQGGTSYEQYF. The CDR3 DNA is TGTGCCAGCAGCCAGGGGGGGACCTCCTACGAGCAGTACTTC.

The J gene is TRBJ2-1, the V gene TRBV9, with 11 positions matching TRBD2. The trim removed 2 bases at V and 9 bases at J, leaving 7 bases unmatched. The length of the CDR3 is 15 residues. CDR1 and CDR2 (germline): SGDLS, YYNGEE. CDR3: CASSVLAGGGGEQFF. CDR3 DNA: TGTGCCAGCAGCGTCCTAGCGGGGGGAGGCGGTGAGCAGTTCTTC.

This chain links TRBV4-3 with TRBJ2-3; TRBD1 agrees at 10 bases. Trimming took 4 bases from V and 4 from J; bases not matched to a gene: 5. Germline-derived CDR1 and CDR2 are LGHNA and YSLEER. This CDR3 spans 15 amino acids. The CDR3 sequence is CASSLTGGWSDTQYF. CDR3 coding DNA: TGCGCCAGCAGCCTGACAGGGGGCTGGTCAGATACGCAGTATTTT.

The CDR3 DNA follows: TGCGCCAGCAGCCAAGGAAGCGGCGGGGGGGCCTCTACGCAGTATTTT. Protein: CASSQGSGGGASTQYF. The chain joins TRBV4-1 to TRBJ2-3; 9 positions match TRBD2. The CDR3 length is 16 residues. The ends lost 1 base at V and 8 bases at J; junction bases unmatched: 10. Germline CDR1 reads MGHRA; CDR2 reads YSYEKL.

The gene calls are TRBV5-6 and TRBJ2-1; the match to TRBD2 covers 11 bases. The J segment lost 0 bases and the V segment lost 0 bases, leaving 5 bases of the junction unmatched. The CDR3 runs 18 residues. Germline loops: CDR1 SGHDT, CDR2 YYEEEE. CDR3 DNA: TGTGCCAGCAGCTTGGAGGGACTAGCGGCGAGCTCCTACAATGAGCAGTTCTTC. Its translation: CASSLEGLAASSYNEQFF.

The chain is built from TRBV30 and TRBJ2-2; TRBD1 is a possible D gene (6 bases). The CDR3 length is 14 residues. Trimming left V 0 bases short and J 5 bases short, with 10 bases between. The germline V gene encodes CDR1 GTSNPN and CDR2 SVGIG (reference sequence). CDR3 in amino acids: CAWSVGRGTGELFF. The CDR3 DNA follows: TGTGCCTGGAGTGTGGGCAGGGGTACCGGGGAGCTGTTTTTT.

This clone showed up just once. This chain joins TRBV30 and TRBJ2-3; a possible D gene is TRBD1 (5 bases). CDR3 length equals 13 residues. Germline V gene data show CDR1 as GTSNPN and CDR2 as SVGIG (reference sequence). Trimming took off 2 bases at V and 1 base at J, with 7 bases between the two ends. DNA of the CDR3: TGTGCCTGGAGTTTAGGGGGCACAGATACGCAGTATTTT. This gives the protein CAWSLGGTDTQYF.

This clone was recorded only once. J is TRBJ2-7 and V is TRBV11-2; TRBD2 aligns across 11 bases. Germline V CDR1 and CDR2: SGHAT, FQNNGV. The trim removed 5 bases at V and 1 base at J, leaving 4 bases unmatched. The CDR3 is made up of 15 amino acids. Here the CDR3 DNA reads TGTGCCAGCAGCCGTCTAGCGGGGGGTTCCTACGAGCAGTACTTC. Translating it yields CASSRLAGGSYEQYF.

This clone has a handful of counts. The chain joins TRBV7-9 to TRBJ1-1; D is uncertain. The ends were cut back, 1 base at V and 8 bases at J, with 8 bases in the middle. Germline V gene data show CDR1 as SEHNR and CDR2 as FQNEAQ (reference sequence). The CDR3 is made up of 12 amino acids. CDR3 in amino acids: CASSLDSGEAFF. CDR3 coding DNA: TGTGCCAGCAGCTTAGACTCGGGGGAAGCTTTCTTT.

The rearrangement uses TRBV29-1 and TRBJ2-6; 10 bases are a match to TRBD1. Germline V gives CDR1 SQVTM, CDR2 ANQGSEA. This CDR3 contains 17 residues. V lost 6 bases, J lost 1 base, and 9 bases stayed unmatched. Here the CDR3 reads CSVESGTGVSGANVLTF. The CDR3 nucleotides read TGCAGCGTGGAATCCGGGACAGGGGTGTCTGGGGCCAACGTCCTGACTTTC.

This chain joins TRBV11-2 and TRBJ1-2; tentative D call: TRBD1 (6 bases). The V end was cut by 5 bases, the J end by 5 bases, with 12 bases between. The CDR3 is made up of 13 amino acids. CDR1 is SGHAT and CDR2 is FQNNGV in the germline V gene. The CDR3 DNA reads as TGTGCCAGCAGCCCGCCCACAGGGTATGGCTACACCTTC. Residues: CASSPPTGYGYTF.

This CDR3 reads CASSFGTPREGYEQYF. CDR3 nucleotide sequence: TGTGCCAGCAGCTTCGGAACGCCCAGGGAGGGATACGAGCAGTACTTC. The genes are TRBV11-2 and TRBJ2-7; TRBD2 aligns across 7 bases. The CDR3 length is 16 residues. CDR1 is SGHAT, CDR2 FQNNGV, per germline. J gave up 4 bases and V 3 bases, and 12 bases lay outside the gene matches.